These 29 T cell receptor beta chains originate from one sample sequenced in a study of T cell responses to AZD1222 COVID-19 vaccine. Clones were sequenced by immunoSEQ multiplex PCR, and TCRdb holds only the in-frame ones, with some missing. The table records around 77,000 clones, around 86% of them present only once. The sequencing here drew on peripheral blood, taken on day 0 of AZD1222 vaccination. Receptor source: an adult in good health.

The chain uses TRBV7-2 and TRBJ2-5, with TRBD1 matching over 8 bases. This CDR3 has 15 amino acids. In germline, CDR1 is SGHTA, CDR2 FQGNSA. The V gene end was trimmed by 2 bases and the J gene end by 4 bases; junction bases not matched to a gene: 6. The CDR3, as DNA: TGTGCCAGCAGCTTACCCAGGGGGCGCGGAGAGACCCAGTACTTC. The encoded protein is CASSLPRGRGETQYF.

The genes are TRBV19 and TRBJ2-1; 11 positions agree with TRBD1. The CDR3 consists of 18 residues. Per germline, CDR1 LNHDA and CDR2 SQIVND (reference sequence). V was pared by 8 bases and J by 0 bases, with 12 bases of the junction left unmatched. Here the CDR3 reads CASCGQGASFSSYNEQFF. CDR3 DNA: TGTGCCAGTTGCGGACAGGGGGCTTCTTTTAGCTCCTACAATGAGCAGTTCTTC.

The chain has TRBV4-3 and TRBJ2-3, with 8 nucleotides matching TRBD2. CDR1 is LGHNA and CDR2 is YSLEER in the germline V gene. The trim removed 1 base at V and 0 bases at J, leaving 0 bases unmatched. This CDR3 has 15 amino acids. The CDR3 reads CASSQGLASTDTQYF. The CDR3 DNA reads as TGCGCCAGCAGCCAAGGACTAGCGAGCACAGATACGCAGTATTTT.

The V gene is TRBV6-5, the J gene TRBJ1-5; no clear D gene. This CDR3 has 15 residues. The V and J ends lost 4 bases and 0 bases respectively, with 10 bases between them. The germline gives CDR1 MNHEY, CDR2 SVGAGI. The CDR3 DNA reads TGTGCCAGCAGTTTAGACATTAATAGCAATCAGCCCCAGCATTTT. This encodes CASSLDINSNQPQHF.

The chain has TRBV4-1 and TRBJ1-4; D unresolved. The germline V and J ends were trimmed by 2 bases and 7 bases, with 8 bases remaining between them. CDR3 length: 13 residues. Germline-derived CDR1 and CDR2 are MGHRA and YSYEKL. CDR3 sequence reads: CASSQSPREKLFF. The CDR3, as DNA: TGCGCCAGCAGCCAATCACCCCGTGAAAAACTGTTTTTT.

J is TRBJ2-7 and V is TRBV27, with unresolved D. Germline CDR1 is MNHEY and CDR2 is SMNVEV (reference sequence). V dropped 3 bases and J dropped 7 bases, with 13 bases sitting between them. This CDR3 has 13 residues. CDR3 nucleotides: TGTGCCAGCAGTTTCAGACCCCAAGCAGAGCAGTACTTC. The encoded protein is CASSFRPQAEQYF.

V gene TRBV19 combines with J gene TRBJ2-3, with a tentative D call TRBD2 (6 bases). Germline V gene sequence: CDR1 LNHDA, CDR2 SQIVND (reference sequence). The ends were cut back, 3 bases at V and 3 bases at J, with 16 bases in the middle. The CDR3 is 16 residues long. CDR3 sequence (DNA): TGTGCCAGTAGTATCCCGGGACTGGGAAGGACAGATACGCAGTATTTT. It is translated as CASSIPGLGRTDTQYF.

V usage is TRBV5-1 and J usage is TRBJ1-6, with TRBD1 as a possible D gene (5 bases). This CDR3 is 15 amino acids long. V was pared by 2 bases and J by 10 bases, with 16 bases between. CDR1 SGHRS and CDR2 YFSETQ come from the germline V gene. The CDR3 region is CASSLGLGDSSPLHF. In DNA form, the CDR3 reads TGCGCCAGCAGCTTAGGCTTGGGGGATAGCTCACCCCTCCACTTT.

Here the CDR3 DNA reads TGCGCCAGCAGCCAGTTAGCGGGGGGGCTCGAGCAGTACTTC. Translation gives CASSQLAGGLEQYF. The genes are TRBV4-1 and TRBJ2-7; 11 bases are shared with TRBD2. Germline V gene sequence: CDR1 MGHRA, CDR2 YSYEKL. This CDR3 spans 14 amino acids. V was clipped by 3 bases and J by 6 bases; unmatched bases: 4.

The J gene is TRBJ2-2, the V gene TRBV11-3; 12 bases align to TRBD2. V shed 5 bases, J shed 0 bases, and the junction held 10 bases outside the gene matches. There are 19 residues in the CDR3. Per germline, CDR1 SGHNT and CDR2 YENEEA. DNA of the CDR3: TGTGCCAGCAGCCAAGCCGTACTAGCGGGGGGTCCGAACACCGGGGAGCTGTTTTTT. As protein: CASSQAVLAGGPNTGELFF.

J is TRBJ2-6 and V is TRBV4-1; D not certain. Germline CDR1 and CDR2: MGHRA and YSYEKL. The CDR3 sequence is 15 residues long. V shed 2 bases and J shed 4 bases, with 9 bases lying between them. CDR3 amino acids: CASSQPHGGANVLTF. The DNA for the CDR3 is TGCGCCAGCAGCCAACCCCATGGGGGGGCCAACGTCCTGACTTTC.

The rearrangement links TRBV28 to TRBJ2-3; D is ambiguous. The CDR3 is 19 residues long. Deletions cut 5 bases from V and 5 bases from J, with 29 bases between. Per germline, CDR1 MDHEN and CDR2 SYDVKM. DNA of the CDR3: TGTGCCAGCAGTCCCAACTTCCTCTTTCTAAGCACCGAAGGAGATACGCAGTATTTT. Translated, it gives CASSPNFLFLSTEGDTQYF. The whole variable domain, filled in from reference TRBV28 and TRBJ2-3, reads DVKVTQSSRYLVKRTGEKVFLECVQDMDHENMFWYRQDPGLGLRLIYFSYDVKMKEKGDIPEGYSVSREKKERFSLILESASTNQTSMYLCASSPNFLFLSTEGDTQYFGPGTRLTVL.

CDR3 sequence (DNA): TGTGCCAGCAGCCTTAGCGGGGGGGCCAATGAGCAGTTCTTC. It is translated as CASSLSGGANEQFF. V is TRBV3-1 (or the pseudogene TRBV3-2) and J is TRBJ2-1; 11 bases are a match to TRBD2. Germline V CDR1 and CDR2: LGHDT, YNNKEL (reference sequence). The CDR3 loop spans 14 amino acids. The J segment lost 6 bases and the V segment lost 4 bases, leaving 2 bases of the junction unmatched.

This chain links TRBV6-1 with TRBJ1-5, with 9 nucleotides matching TRBD1. CDR1 MNHNS and CDR2 SASEGT come from the germline V gene. The V gene end was trimmed by 3 bases and the J gene end by 4 bases; junction bases not matched to a gene: 7. CDR3 size: 16 residues. The CDR3 nucleotides are TGTGCCAGCAGTGACGAGGGACAGGGATCGAATCAGCCCCAGCATTTT. This translates into CASSDEGQGSNQPQHF.

The chain joins TRBV3-1 (or the pseudogene TRBV3-2) to TRBJ2-7; D gene unclear. The CDR3 sequence is 13 residues long. Trimming took off 0 bases at V and 3 bases at J, with 6 bases between the two ends. Germline CDR1 and CDR2: LGHDT and YNNKEL (reference sequence). DNA of the CDR3: TGTGCCAGCAGCCAAGATCCCCACTACGAGCAGTACTTC. Encoded protein: CASSQDPHYEQYF.

This chain joins TRBV6-5 and TRBJ2-7; D remains ambiguous. Between the trimmed V and J ends, which lost 0 bases and 4 bases, there was a span of 13 bases. Germline V gene sequence: CDR1 MNHEY, CDR2 SVGAGI. This CDR3 comprises 15 residues. The CDR3 bases are TGTGCCAGCAGTTACTCTCAGCGAAGCCTTTACGAGCAGTACTTC. This codes for CASSYSQRSLYEQYF.

This clone occurred once. V is TRBV7-2 and J is TRBJ1-5; 11 bases align to TRBD1. J gave up 9 bases and V 3 bases, and 4 bases lay outside the gene matches. Germline values: CDR1 SGHTA, CDR2 FQGNSA. The CDR3 has 14 residues. This chain's CDR3 is CASSLDRGQGPQHF. The DNA for the CDR3 is TGTGCCAGCAGCTTGGACAGGGGGCAGGGGCCCCAGCATTTT.

This clone turned up a few times. V usage is TRBV9 and J usage is TRBJ2-1; D gene uncertain. The CDR3 has 13 amino acids. The V gene's germline CDR1 is SGDLS and CDR2 YYNGEE. V shed 0 bases and J shed 7 bases, with 8 bases lying between them. The CDR3 nucleotides read TGTGCCAGCAGCGTAGGACCCGAAAATGAGCAGTTCTTC. Encoded protein: CASSVGPENEQFF.

The chain couples TRBV4-3 to TRBJ1-2; D is unresolved. Per the germline V gene, CDR1 is LGHNA and CDR2 is YSLEER. The CDR3 has 12 amino acids. Trimming cost V 2 bases and J 8 bases, with 9 bases left between them. For the CDR3, the DNA is TGCGCCAGCAGCCAACGCGGAGAGGGCTACACCTTC. It translates to CASSQRGEGYTF.

The chain carries TRBV19 and TRBJ1-6; D not resolved. Deletions cut 3 bases from V and 8 bases from J, with 11 bases between. This CDR3 has 14 amino acids. CDR1 LNHDA and CDR2 SQIVND come from the germline V gene (reference sequence). DNA of the CDR3: TGTGCCAGTAGTATCATCGGGAGGGATTCACCCCTCCACTTT. This gives the protein CASSIIGRDSPLHF.

The V gene is TRBV2, the J gene TRBJ1-2; 7 bases are shared with TRBD1. This CDR3 has 14 amino acids. V shed 9 bases, J shed 1 base, and the junction held 8 bases outside the gene matches. The V gene's germline CDR1 is SNHLY and CDR2 FYNNEI. CDR3 protein: CARDTGAFNYGYTF. The CDR3 coding sequence is TGTGCCAGGGATACAGGGGCTTTTAACTATGGCTACACCTTC.

The chain has TRBV10-3 and TRBJ2-7; D not resolved. Germline CDR1 ENHRY, CDR2 SYGVKD. This CDR3 has 15 residues. V lost 6 bases and J 0 bases, leaving 15 bases between the germline ends. The CDR3 DNA sequence: TGTGCCATCAGCCGCGACCGAACCGGCTCCTACGAGCAGTACTTC. It codes for CAISRDRTGSYEQYF.

CDR3 sequence reads: CASSRDSLNYGYTF. DNA for the CDR3: TGTGCCAGTAGCCGGGACTCTCTTAACTATGGCTACACCTTC. The genes are TRBV19 and TRBJ1-2, with D perhaps TRBD1 (5 bases). V was pared by 6 bases and J by 1 base, with 12 bases between. Germline CDR1 and CDR2: LNHDA and SQIVND (reference sequence). The CDR3 runs to 14 residues.

This CDR3 is CASSLGQYEPQHF. DNA for the CDR3: TGTGCCAGCAGCTTAGGACAGTATGAGCCCCAGCATTTT. The gene calls are TRBV7-8 and TRBJ1-5; D might be TRBD1 (5 bases). The germline V gene encodes CDR1 SGHVS and CDR2 FQNEAQ. The CDR3 length is 13 residues. Trimming cost V 1 base and J 8 bases, with 9 bases left between them.

Only a few counts were recorded for this clone. The V call is TRBV5-1, the J call TRBJ2-3, with 7 bases fitting TRBD1. Germline assignment: CDR1 SGHRS and CDR2 YFSETQ. V shed 6 bases and J 8 bases; nucleotides not matched to a gene: 15. CDR3 size: 15 residues. CDR3 protein: CASTYEGTDPGTQYF. The CDR3 DNA reads as TGCGCCAGCACTTATGAAGGGACAGATCCGGGTACGCAGTATTTT.

This clone appeared a few times. This chain connects TRBV18 to TRBJ1-1; 8 nucleotides line up with TRBD1. The CDR3 contains 15 residues. J lost 3 bases, V lost 1 base, and 4 bases had no gene match. The germline CDR1 and CDR2 sequences are KGHSH and LQKENI. The CDR3 protein is CASSPLGQGDTEAFF. CDR3 in DNA: TGTGCCAGCTCACCACTCGGACAGGGCGACACTGAAGCTTTCTTT. Full variable domain (missing parts from reference TRBV18 and TRBJ1-1): NAGVMQNPRHLVRRRGQEARLRCSPMKGHSHVYWYRQLPEEGLKFMVYLQKENIIDESGMPKERFSAEFPKEGPSILRIQQVVRGDSAAYFCASSPLGQGDTEAFFGQGTRLTVV.

The chain couples TRBV10-1 to TRBJ1-1; D is uncertain. V was pared by 0 bases and J by 6 bases, with 8 bases between. Germline lookup yields CDR1 WNHNN and CDR2 SYGVQD (reference sequence). CDR3 length equals 13 residues. CDR3 bases: TGCGCCAGCAGTGAGTCGAATAGGGCTGAAGCTTTCTTT. Protein sequence: CASSESNRAEAFF.

The chain uses TRBV2 and TRBJ2-1; a possible D gene is TRBD2 (6 bases). V lost 3 bases and J 8 bases, leaving 8 bases between the germline ends. The CDR3 consists of 12 residues. In germline, CDR1 is SNHLY, CDR2 FYNNEI. The CDR3 coding sequence is TGTGCCAGCAGTGAGAGGAGGGATGAGCAGTTCTTC. Translated: CASSERRDEQFF.

The chain carries TRBV11-1 and TRBJ2-7; D not resolved. Germline V lookup: CDR1 SGHAT, CDR2 FQDESV (reference sequence). CDR3 length equals 14 residues. V lost 0 bases, J lost 5 bases, and 11 bases lay in between. CDR3 DNA sequence: TGTGCCAGCAGCTTAGCTGTTGGGATCAACGAGCAGTACTTC. It specifies CASSLAVGINEQYF.